These 5 T cell receptor beta chains originate from one sample sequenced in a study of shared clonotypes between healthy human individuals. Some clones are missing from TCRdb's copy, which holds only in-frame ones; the method was immunoSEQ multiplex PCR. This table has about 1.9 million clones, approximately 92% appearing once. Naivety among CD8 cells was defined by CD45RO negativity and positive CCR7 selection, thereby excluding terminally differentiated effector memory CD45RA+ cells. Material: naive CD8+ T cells from PBMCs. These receptors were taken from a young man in good health. Some clones in this sample may be carry-over from other donors' samples.

The CDR3 DNA sequence: TGCAGCGTTGGGGGGGGGTCCAGCCCCTACGAGCAGTACTTC. This sequence encodes CSVGGGSSPYEQYF. The V call is TRBV29-1, the J call TRBJ2-7; 7 bases map to TRBD2. CDR3 length: 14 residues. Trimming at V came to 4 bases and at J to 2 bases, leaving 8 bases not matched to a gene. Per germline, CDR1 SQVTM and CDR2 ANQGSEA.

V usage is TRBV9 and J usage is TRBJ1-1, with no clear D. The CDR3 is made up of 15 amino acids. Trimming pared 4 bases from V and 3 bases from J, leaving 16 bases between. Germline V gene data show CDR1 as SGDLS and CDR2 as YYNGEE. CDR3 DNA sequence: TGTGCCAGCAGCCCAGACCCGTCCTGGGACACTGAAGCTTTCTTT. This gives the protein CASSPDPSWDTEAFF.

This rearrangement joins TRBV5-6 to TRBJ2-7; 9 nucleotides align to TRBD1. J gave up 4 bases and V 3 bases, and 8 bases lay outside the gene matches. Looked up from germline, CDR1 is SGHDT and CDR2 is YYEEEE. There are 15 residues in the CDR3. The CDR3 DNA reads as TGTGCCAGCAGCTCTGACGGGACAGGGCGGTACGAGCAGTACTTC. Translated: CASSSDGTGRYEQYF.

This rearrangement joins TRBV6-5 to TRBJ1-2; 9 positions agree with TRBD1. The J segment lost 8 bases and the V segment lost 0 bases, leaving 4 bases of the junction unmatched. The CDR3 has 14 residues. Germline V CDR1 and CDR2: MNHEY, SVGAGI. The chain's CDR3 is CASSYSTGGEGYTF. In DNA form, the CDR3 reads TGTGCCAGCAGTTACTCGACAGGGGGTGAGGGCTACACCTTC.

The V gene is TRBV7-2, the J gene TRBJ1-2, with a weak D call TRBD1 (5 bases). The germline V and J ends were trimmed by 9 bases and 4 bases, with 12 bases remaining between them. Germline V gene sequence: CDR1 SGHTA, CDR2 FQGNSA. CDR3 length: 12 amino acids. This CDR3 reads CARWEGPYGYTF. The CDR3 nucleotides read TGTGCCAGATGGGAGGGACCCTATGGCTACACCTTC. Full variable domain (outside the CDR3, taken from reference TRBV7-2 and TRBJ1-2): GAGVSQSPSNKVTEKGKDVELRCDPISGHTALYWYRQSLGQGLEFLIYFQGNSAPDKSGLPSDRFSAERTGGSVSTLTIQRTQQEDSAVYLCARWEGPYGYTFGSGTRLTVV.